The following is a T cell receptor beta chain sequence with its context. The CDR3 spans 13 residues. Germline V gives CDR1 SGHRS, CDR2 YFSETQ. With 5 bases removed from V and 6 bases from J, the gap between germline ends came to 13 bases. This sample stems from a study of blood T cell repertoires in COVID-19. Across the whole study: The origin of the acute and convalescent COVID-19 samples was the United States, Italy and Spain. PBMCs, B-cell-depleted T cells, or T cells provided the cDNA or gDNA that made up the material.

Per the authors' pipeline: Amplification with reference gene primers provided the estimates of nucleated cell counts. The method was immunoSEQ multiplex PCR; TCRdb's version includes in-frame clones alone and lacks a portion of them. The DNA gave D and trimming, while V, J and clone size come from that table. The sample has approximately 31,000 clones, 65% to 90% seen once. Source material: peripheral blood. The sequence was collected from a woman aged 60 to 75 with active COVID-19. This rearrangement joins TRBV5-1 to TRBJ2-3; TRBD1 might be the D (6 bases). CDR3: CASSPQGHDTQYF. The CDR3 DNA reads as TGCGCCAGCAGTCCGCAGGGGCACGATACGCAGTATTTT.